The 12 T cell receptor beta chains below were found in one sample sequenced in a study of cytomegalovirus exposure and HLA in healthy donors. The PCR contained 60 Vbeta and 13 Jbeta primers. Measured with immunoSEQ multiplex PCR; TCRdb has only the in-frame clones, and not every one. The table has about 95,000 clones, about 81% seen once. Material for sequencing was PBMCs. These receptors all stem from a man younger than 35 in good health and CMV-seropositive.

The chain combines TRBV29-1 with TRBJ1-3, with D unresolved. CDR1 SQVTM and CDR2 ANQGSEA come from the germline V gene. V lost 3 bases and J lost 0, with 12 bases in between. The length of the CDR3 is 15 residues. The CDR3 nucleotides read TGCAGCGTTGAGCTCGGGGTGAGCTCTGGAAACACCATATATTTT. It encodes CSVELGVSSGNTIYF.

The chain combines TRBV5-1 with TRBJ2-2, with D tentatively TRBD1 (6 bases). The germline V gene has CDR1 SGHRS and CDR2 YFSETQ. V was shortened by 0 bases and J by 4 bases, with 16 bases between the two germline ends. There are 17 residues in the CDR3. DNA for the CDR3: TGCGCCAGCAGCTTGGCCCCGGACAGCGGAGGCACCGGGGAGCTGTTTTTT. Encoded protein: CASSLAPDSGGTGELFF.

DNA for the CDR3: TGTGCCAGCAGGGCAGGGCCACCCTACGAGCAGTACTTC. This encodes CASRAGPPYEQYF. The chain couples TRBV6-1 to TRBJ2-7; D might be TRBD1 (5 bases). This CDR3 spans 13 amino acids. Germline values: CDR1 MNHNS, CDR2 SASEGT. The V end was cut by 6 bases, the J end by 2 bases, with 11 bases between.

V gene TRBV11-1 combines with J gene TRBJ1-1; TRBD1 matches 10 bases. J lost 3 bases, V lost 4 bases, and 5 bases had no gene match. The CDR3 spans 15 residues. Germline CDR1 SGHAT, CDR2 FQDESV (reference sequence). In DNA form, the CDR3 reads TGTGCCAGCAGCTACACCGGGACAGGGGACACTGAAGCTTTCTTT. This translates into CASSYTGTGDTEAFF.

This clone was picked up a small number of times. This chain connects TRBV19 to TRBJ2-1; tentatively, D is TRBD2 (6 bases). Germline CDR1 LNHDA, CDR2 SQIVND (reference sequence). The CDR3 runs to 12 residues. With 7 bases removed from V and 6 bases from J, the gap between germline ends came to 10 bases. CDR3 nucleotides: TGTGCCAGTACCACTAGCAGCAATGAGCAGTTCTTC. This translates into CASTTSSNEQFF. The full variable domain, rest sourced from reference TRBV19 and TRBJ2-1, is DGGITQSPKYLFRKEGQNVTLSCEQNLNHDAMYWYRQDPGQGLRLIYYSQIVNDFQKGDIAEGYSVSREKKESFPLTVTSAQKNPTAFYLCASTTSSNEQFFGPGTRLTVL.

This clone came up a few times. V gene TRBV9 combines with J gene TRBJ1-3, with TRBD1 as a possible D gene (5 bases). Trimming left V 2 bases short and J 0 bases short, with 9 bases between. The CDR3 has 15 amino acids. Germline lookup yields CDR1 SGDLS and CDR2 YYNGEE. CDR3 nucleotide sequence: TGTGCCAGCAGCGTGGGGCTGGACTCTGGAAACACCATATATTTT. This encodes CASSVGLDSGNTIYF.

This clone was observed a few times. The rearrangement links TRBV2 to TRBJ2-7, with D possibly TRBD2 on 6 matching bases. This CDR3 is built from 12 residues. In germline, CDR1 is SNHLY, CDR2 FYNNEI. Trimming shortened V by 6 bases and J by 7 bases, and 13 bases separated the two germline ends. The CDR3 is CASREGLVEQYF. CDR3 sequence (DNA): TGTGCCAGCAGGGAGGGTCTGGTAGAGCAGTACTTC.

This sequence joins TRBV6-5 and TRBJ1-2; 8 bases line up with TRBD1. V lost 6 bases to trimming and J lost 8 bases; unmatched junction nucleotides: 14. The CDR3 totals 15 residues. The germline V gene has CDR1 MNHEY and CDR2 SVGAGI. CDR3 bases: TGTGCCAGCAGAACCCGGGACAGGAATTTCGGGGGCTACACCTTC. Amino acids: CASRTRDRNFGGYTF.

V gene TRBV6-4 combines with J gene TRBJ2-1; the match to TRBD1 covers 8 bases. Unmatched junction bases numbered 4, after V lost 3 bases and J lost 6 bases. The CDR3 spans 14 residues. Germline V gene lookup returns CDR1 MRHNA and CDR2 SNTAGT. CDR3 residues: CASSEGTGGNEQFF. The CDR3 DNA reads as TGTGCCAGCAGTGAGGGTACAGGGGGCAATGAGCAGTTCTTC.

The rearrangement uses TRBV28 and TRBJ1-4; TRBD1 might be the D (5 bases). The CDR3 runs 14 residues. The V end was cut by 5 bases, the J end by 4 bases, with 11 bases between. The V gene's germline CDR1 is MDHEN and CDR2 SYDVKM. CDR3 sequence reads: CASSNRGGNEKLFF. CDR3 coding DNA: TGTGCCAGCAGTAACCGGGGGGGTAATGAAAAACTGTTTTTT.

The chain joins TRBV28 to TRBJ1-2, with 9 positions matching TRBD1. Germline V CDR1 and CDR2: MDHEN, SYDVKM. This CDR3 comprises 16 residues. V lost 6 bases to trimming and J lost 2 bases; unmatched junction nucleotides: 10. CDR3 bases: TGTGCCAGCAGGACGAGCGGACAGGGGCCGAACTATGGCTACACCTTC. Its translation: CASRTSGQGPNYGYTF.

This sequence joins TRBV28 and TRBJ2-1; possibly TRBD1 for D (5 bases). Germline CDR1 reads MDHEN; CDR2 reads SYDVKM. There are 15 residues in the CDR3. Trimming left V 5 bases short and J 5 bases short, with 16 bases between. CDR3 DNA sequence: TGTGCCAGCAGTCGGACATTGGGTCGGGACAATGAGCAGTTCTTC. It encodes CASSRTLGRDNEQFF.